The 25 T cell receptor beta chains reported below all come from one sample, sequenced in a study of cytomegalovirus exposure and HLA in healthy donors. The PCR contained 60 Vbeta and 13 Jbeta primers. Profiled with immunoSEQ multiplex PCR; TCRdb holds only in-frame clones, not every one. Here the sample spans 140,000 to 150,000 clones, roughly 72% being singletons. Sequencing input: PBMCs. The receptors derive from a man aged 35 to 55 in good health and CMV-seronegative.

V usage is TRBV5-1 and J usage is TRBJ2-5; 10 bases map to TRBD2. The V gene end was trimmed by 1 base and the J gene end by 3 bases; junction bases not matched to a gene: 3. The CDR3 is made up of 15 amino acids. Germline loops: CDR1 SGHRS, CDR2 YFSETQ. In DNA form, the CDR3 reads TGCGCCAGCAGCTTGATCCTAGCGGGGGAAGAGACCCAGTACTTC. The encoded protein is CASSLILAGEETQYF.

The gene calls are TRBV2 and TRBJ1-2; no reliable D call. Germline CDR1 reads SNHLY; CDR2 reads FYNNEI. V was pared by 9 bases and J by 2 bases, with 16 bases between. The CDR3 spans 14 residues. DNA for the CDR3: TGTGCCAGTAAACTCGACCGACTGAACTATGGCTACACCTTC. Its translation: CASKLDRLNYGYTF. The entire variable domain, with the rest obtained from reference TRBV2 and TRBJ1-2, is as follows: EPEVTQTPSHQVTQMGQEVILRCVPISNHLYFYWYRQILGQKVEFLVSFYNNEISEKSEIFDDQFSVERPDGSNFTLKIRSTKLEDSAMYFCASKLDRLNYGYTFGSGTRLTVV.

V and J are TRBV6-1 and TRBJ1-2; TRBD1 matches at 8 bases. Looked up from germline, CDR1 is MNHNS and CDR2 is SASEGT. The CDR3 consists of 16 residues. Unmatched junction bases numbered 9, after V lost 2 bases and J lost 4 bases. CDR3 in DNA: TGTGCCAGCAGTGAATCTAGGGCAGGGGGCTCCTATGGCTACACCTTC. Translated, it gives CASSESRAGGSYGYTF.

This chain links TRBV29-1 with TRBJ2-7; D is perhaps TRBD2 (7 bases). Germline CDR1 is SQVTM and CDR2 is ANQGSEA. Trimming removed 1 base from V and 6 bases from J, with 13 bases in between. The CDR3 runs to 13 residues. CDR3 nucleotide sequence: TGCAGCGTTGAAGGTGGGGGGGCGGTCGAGCAGTACTTC. This translates into CSVEGGGAVEQYF.

V gene TRBV5-6 combines with J gene TRBJ2-3, with TRBD1 matching over 9 bases. Trimming removed 3 bases from V and 6 bases from J; junction bases left unmatched: 8. CDR1 is SGHDT and CDR2 is YYEEEE in the germline V gene. The CDR3 is 15 amino acids. CDR3 nucleotides: TGTGCCAGCAGCTGGGGGGGACAGGGCGGCGATACGCAGTATTTT. This codes for CASSWGGQGGDTQYF.

The chain is built from TRBV18 and TRBJ2-7; 7 positions match TRBD1. Losses at the gene ends were 6 bases for V and 2 bases for J; bases not matched to a gene: 4. The CDR3 covers 13 residues. The germline CDR1 and CDR2 sequences are KGHSH and LQKENI. The CDR3: CASSPGQPYEQYF. The CDR3 nucleotides are TGTGCCAGCTCGCCGGGACAGCCCTACGAGCAGTACTTC.

The chain joins TRBV10-1 to TRBJ2-2; 8 positions agree with TRBD1. J was trimmed by 1 base and V by 6 bases; bases with no gene match: 7. Germline CDR1 and CDR2: WNHNN and SYGVQD (reference sequence). This CDR3 region has 16 residues. The CDR3 spells CASSRQGQGNTGELFF. Written as DNA, the CDR3 is TGCGCCAGCAGCCGACAAGGACAGGGGAACACCGGGGAGCTGTTTTTT.

V is TRBV5-4 and J is TRBJ2-7; TRBD2 matches at 9 bases. In germline, CDR1 is SGHNT, CDR2 YYREEE (reference sequence). The CDR3 sequence is 16 residues long. The trim removed 1 base at V and 2 bases at J, leaving 7 bases unmatched. The CDR3 coding sequence is TGTGCCAGCAGCTTGTTCGCAGCGGGAGGAACCTACGAGCAGTACTTC. As protein: CASSLFAAGGTYEQYF.

The chain carries TRBV5-1 and TRBJ2-7; D is possibly TRBD2 (5 bases). CDR1 and CDR2 from the germline V gene are SGHRS and YFSETQ. The CDR3 loop spans 17 amino acids. The V end was cut by 4 bases, the J end by 1 base, with 21 bases between. The CDR3 nucleotides are TGCGCCAGCAGCCTCAGGCCTCGGGGTGAAAGGTCCTACGAGCAGTACTTC. Protein: CASSLRPRGERSYEQYF.

The sample holds one count of this clone. The chain is built from TRBV5-1 and TRBJ2-1; D is perhaps TRBD1 (7 bases). CDR3 length: 14 residues. CDR1 is SGHRS, CDR2 YFSETQ, per germline. Trimming took 3 bases from V and 10 from J, leaving 17 bases between them. CDR3 loop: CASSSPGGPGEQFF. CDR3 DNA sequence: TGCGCCAGCAGCTCCCCAGGGGGGCCTGGGGAGCAGTTCTTC.

V is TRBV5-1 and J is TRBJ2-7; D perhaps matches TRBD1 (6 bases). The V end lost 4 bases, the J end lost 3 bases, and 26 bases lay between the germline ends. This CDR3 comprises 18 residues. Germline CDR1 reads SGHRS; CDR2 reads YFSETQ. CDR3 protein: CASSIERRSPGQVYEQYF. The CDR3 region has the DNA TGCGCCAGCAGCATAGAACGGCGTTCTCCGGGACAAGTCTACGAGCAGTACTTC. Full variable domain (missing parts from reference TRBV5-1 and TRBJ2-7): KAGVTQTPRYLIKTRGQQVTLSCSPISGHRSVSWYQQTPGQGLQFLFEYFSETQRNKGNFPGRFSGRQFSNSRSEMNVSTLELGDSALYLCASSIERRSPGQVYEQYFGPGTRLTVT.

This chain joins TRBV5-8 and TRBJ1-2; TRBD1 aligns across 9 bases. CDR1 is SGHTS, CDR2 YDEGEE, per germline. Losses at the gene ends were 3 bases for V and 7 bases for J; bases not matched to a gene: 7. The CDR3 is 14 amino acids. The CDR3 region has the DNA TGTGCCAGCAGCTCCCGGGACAGGGAGGGTGGCTACACCTTC. This encodes CASSSRDREGGYTF.

The chain joins TRBV7-9 to TRBJ2-3, with TRBD1 as a possible D gene (6 bases). Germline CDR1 reads SEHNR; CDR2 reads FQNEAQ (reference sequence). V lost 4 bases and J lost 5, with 7 bases in between. This CDR3 contains 12 residues. CDR3 protein: CASSSQGDTQYF. The CDR3 DNA follows: TGTGCCAGCAGCTCACAGGGAGATACGCAGTATTTT.

V gene TRBV11-2 combines with J gene TRBJ2-7, with TRBD2 as a possible D gene (5 bases). Germline loops: CDR1 SGHAT, CDR2 FQNNGV. The CDR3 runs 14 residues. V lost 3 bases to trimming and J lost 2 bases, with 11 bases between them. CDR3 DNA: TGTGCCAGCAGCTTCGTTCTCGGGACCTACGAGCAGTACTTC. As protein: CASSFVLGTYEQYF.

CDR3 in amino acids: CASSVETGFQPQHF. CDR3 nucleotide sequence: TGTGCCAGCAGTGTAGAAACAGGGTTTCAGCCCCAGCATTTT. The gene calls are TRBV27 and TRBJ1-5, with a weak D call TRBD1 (6 bases). Germline V gives CDR1 MNHEY, CDR2 SMNVEV (reference sequence). The V end lost 5 bases, the J end lost 6 bases, and 14 bases lay between the germline ends. The CDR3 totals 14 residues.

The chain recombines TRBV5-1 with TRBJ2-2; TRBD1 aligns across 11 bases. V shed 5 bases and J 4 bases; nucleotides not matched to a gene: 1. This CDR3 spans 14 amino acids. Germline V CDR1 and CDR2: SGHRS, YFSETQ. CDR3: CASRGQGATGELFF. The CDR3 nucleotides read TGCGCCAGCAGAGGACAGGGGGCCACCGGGGAGCTGTTTTTT.

The chain joins TRBV6-5 to TRBJ1-5; 7 positions match TRBD1. CDR3 length: 13 residues. Germline V lookup: CDR1 MNHEY, CDR2 SVGAGI. Trimming took 7 bases from V and 4 from J; bases not matched to a gene: 4. DNA of the CDR3: TGTGCCAGCAAGGGACAGTTTAATCAGCCCCAGCATTTT. Translating gives CASKGQFNQPQHF.

The chain recombines TRBV6-5 with TRBJ1-2; 8 bases are a match to TRBD1. Trimming at V came to 0 bases and at J to 4 bases, leaving 1 base not matched to a gene. The CDR3 runs to 14 residues. The V gene's germline CDR1 is MNHEY and CDR2 SVGAGI. The CDR3 DNA reads as TGTGCCAGCAGTTACTCCGACAGGGGCTATGGCTACACCTTC. Translated: CASSYSDRGYGYTF.

The rearrangement joins TRBV4-2 to TRBJ2-7, with 9 bases that match TRBD1. This CDR3 is 16 amino acids long. The trim removed 1 base at V and 8 bases at J, leaving 12 bases unmatched. Germline-derived CDR1 and CDR2 are LGHNA and YNFKEQ. The CDR3 DNA follows: TGTGCCAGCAGCCAAGGATCCGGGACAGGGACGAACAAGCAGTACTTC. It is translated as CASSQGSGTGTNKQYF.

This chain uses TRBV4-1 with TRBJ1-1; the D gene is possibly TRBD1 (5 bases). The CDR3 is 14 residues long. Germline V CDR1 and CDR2: MGHRA, YSYEKL. Trimming left V 1 base short and J 1 base short, with 7 bases between. The CDR3 protein is CASSQGGGNTEAFF. For the CDR3, the DNA is TGCGCCAGCAGCCAAGGGGGGGGGAACACTGAAGCTTTCTTT.

The rearrangement joins TRBV10-1 to TRBJ2-2, with D uncertain. The V end lost 2 bases, the J end lost 0 bases, and 7 bases lay between the germline ends. CDR1 is WNHNN and CDR2 is SYGVQD in the germline V gene (reference sequence). This CDR3 contains 15 residues. The CDR3 reads CASSETETNTGELFF. CDR3 in DNA: TGCGCCAGCAGTGAGACGGAGACGAACACCGGGGAGCTGTTTTTT.

This clone came up a few times. The V gene is TRBV19, the J gene TRBJ1-1, with 9 bases identical to TRBD1. The V and J ends lost 3 bases and 12 bases, in that order; junction bases with no gene match: 11. CDR1 LNHDA and CDR2 SQIVND come from the germline V gene (reference sequence). The CDR3 length is 14 residues. CDR3 protein: CASSMGGQGCGTFF. In DNA, the CDR3 is TGTGCCAGTAGTATGGGGGGACAGGGTTGTGGAACTTTCTTT.

The chain is built from TRBV11-3 and TRBJ2-1, with D possibly TRBD2 on 5 matching bases. The CDR3 length is 14 residues. Germline loops: CDR1 SGHNT, CDR2 YENEEA. With 0 bases removed from V and 7 bases from J, the gap between germline ends came to 10 bases. The CDR3 DNA sequence: TGTGCCAGCAGCTTAGATGCGGGCTGGAATGAGCAGTTCTTC. Its translation: CASSLDAGWNEQFF.

The chain joins TRBV7-6 to TRBJ2-2, with TRBD2 identical over 10 bases. Germline V gives CDR1 SGHVS, CDR2 FNYEAQ. V dropped 1 base and J dropped 5; count of bases not matched to a gene: 16. This CDR3 is 20 amino acids long. The CDR3, as DNA: TGTGCCAGCAGCTTAGGTCGCTGGACTAGCGGAAGGGGGTGGACCGGGGAGCTGTTTTTT. Its translation is CASSLGRWTSGRGWTGELFF.

This rearrangement joins TRBV14 to TRBJ1-2, with D hard to call. The CDR3 is 14 residues long. Looked up from germline, CDR1 is SGHDN and CDR2 is FVKESK. The V end was cut by 0 bases, the J end by 4 bases, with 9 bases between. CDR3 nucleotides: TGTGCCAGCAGCCAAGATTCGTCTATCTATGGCTACACCTTC. Translation: CASSQDSSIYGYTF.